The 30 T cell receptor beta chains below were found in one sample sequenced in a study of T-cell reconstitution after alpha-beta-depleted transplantation in children. Whole-study results and caveats: A year post-transplant, T-cell counts and diversity derived mostly from newly produced T cells.

These receptors' targets are unknown. Unique molecular identifiers were incorporated when the TCRbeta library was constructed. MiXCR, run by TCRdb on the PCR reads, gives a single entry per CDR3 protein. The sample comprises about 290,000 distinct CDR3 sequences, 7.5% to 9% of which are singletons, and approximately 9.1% rests with the top ten. The sample was peripheral blood, taken 360 days after TCRalphabeta/CD19-depleted stem cell transplant. The receptors shown here come from a female patient under 10 years old who had a stem cell transplant for Fanconi anemia, so the T cells may come from the graft donor.

This clonotype was counted at least ten times. This chain joins TRBV7-3 and TRBJ2-1; 7 positions agree with TRBD2. The trim removed 2 bases at V and 5 bases at J, leaving 6 bases unmatched. Germline CDR1 SGHTA, CDR2 FQGTGA. The CDR3 spans 15 residues. CDR3 protein: CASSLGAGAHNEQFF. Here the CDR3 DNA reads TGTGCCAGCAGCTTAGGGGCGGGAGCACACAATGAGCAGTTCTTC.

This clonotype was counted a few times. The gene calls are TRBV4-2 and TRBJ2-7, with D perhaps given as TRBD1 or TRBD2 (5 bases each). Germline V gene data show CDR1 as LGHNA and CDR2 as YNFKEQ. This CDR3 spans 13 amino acids. Trimming removed 4 bases from V and 2 bases from J, with 9 bases in between. The CDR3 protein is CASSPVGAYEQYF. DNA for the CDR3: TGTGCCAGCAGCCCAGTGGGGGCCTACGAGCAGTACTTC.

The rearrangement links TRBV12-3 or TRBV12-4 to TRBJ2-5, with D tentatively TRBD1 or TRBD2 (5 bases each). The CDR3 has 15 residues. The V end lost 9 bases, the J end lost 4 bases, and 21 bases lay between the germline ends. In nucleotides, the CDR3 is TGTGCCAGTTCCGGGATCGGCAGGGCGGGAGAGACCCAGTACTTC. The encoded protein is CASSGIGRAGETQYF.

The sample holds many counts of this clonotype. The V and J genes are TRBV28 and TRBJ2-7; 10 bases are shared with TRBD1. The CDR3 runs to 14 residues. Germline V gene sequence: CDR1 MDHEN, CDR2 SYDVKM. Germline trimming cut 5 bases from V and 6 bases from J; bases unmatched to any gene: 7. CDR3 in amino acids: CASSPGTGEPEQYF. The CDR3 nucleotides read TGTGCCAGCAGTCCCGGGACAGGGGAGCCCGAGCAGTACTTC. Filled out from reference TRBV28 and TRBJ2-7, the complete variable domain reads DVKVTQSSRYLVKRTGEKVFLECVQDMDHENMFWYRQDPGLGLRLIYFSYDVKMKEKGDIPEGYSVSREKKERFSLILESASTNQTSMYLCASSPGTGEPEQYFGPGTRLTVT.

Only a few counts were recorded for this clonotype. V is TRBV6-5 and J is TRBJ2-5; D is unclear. V was clipped by 2 bases and J by 7 bases, with 14 bases between them. Germline V gene lookup returns CDR1 MNHEY and CDR2 SVGAGI. The CDR3 is 14 amino acids. DNA for the CDR3: TGTGCCAGCAGTTACAGTAAACTCCCAGGGACCCAGTACTTC. Its protein product is CASSYSKLPGTQYF.

This clonotype showed up many times. The chain's CDR3 is CSARVEFGLDSQETQYF. The CDR3 coding sequence is TGCAGTGCTAGAGTGGAGTTTGGACTAGATTCACAAGAGACCCAGTACTTC. This rearrangement joins TRBV20-1 to TRBJ2-5, with 7 bases that match TRBD2. The junction had 13 bases not matched to a gene; V was cut back by 1 base and J by 2 bases. The CDR3 spans 17 residues. Per germline, CDR1 DFQATT and CDR2 SNEGSKA (reference sequence).

In its sample, this clonotype was seen a few times. V gene TRBV27 combines with J gene TRBJ1-2; D possibly corresponds to TRBD1 (5 bases). The CDR3 totals 15 residues. Germline values: CDR1 MNHEY, CDR2 SMNVEV (reference sequence). V lost 4 bases and J 6 bases, leaving 18 bases between the germline ends. CDR3: CASSSTPQVIHGYTF. The CDR3, as DNA: TGTGCCAGCAGTTCCACTCCACAGGTGATACATGGCTACACCTTC.

This clonotype has ten or more counts. The rearrangement joins TRBV5-1 to TRBJ2-3, with D perhaps given as TRBD1 or TRBD2 (5 bases each). The germline V gene has CDR1 SGHRS and CDR2 YFSETQ. There are 16 residues in the CDR3. Trimming took 3 bases from V and 1 from J, leaving 15 bases between them. Here the CDR3 reads CASSWDPSIGTDTQYF. The CDR3 DNA reads as TGCGCCAGCAGCTGGGACCCATCTATCGGCACAGATACGCAGTATTTT.

Only a few counts were recorded for this clonotype. The genes are TRBV6-5 and TRBJ2-1; D possibly corresponds to TRBD1 (5 bases). This CDR3 is 13 amino acids long. Trimming removed 3 bases from V and 6 bases from J, with 9 bases in between. CDR1 and CDR2 (germline): MNHEY, SVGAGI. The CDR3 is CASSYGASNEQFF. Here the CDR3 DNA reads TGTGCCAGCAGTTATGGGGCATCCAATGAGCAGTTCTTC.

This clonotype has at least ten counts. This chain links TRBV5-1 with TRBJ2-3, with TRBD2 matching 13 bases. The CDR3 runs 16 residues. V lost 5 bases and J lost 2; bases outside the gene matches: 5. The germline gives CDR1 SGHRS, CDR2 YFSETQ. The CDR3 nucleotides read TGCGCCAGCAGACAAGGACTAGCGGGGGCCACAGATACGCAGTATTTT. Protein sequence: CASRQGLAGATDTQYF.

This clonotype was recorded many times. V gene TRBV6-1 combines with J gene TRBJ1-1; 7 positions agree with TRBD1. Trimming took 3 bases from V and 9 from J; bases not matched to a gene: 10. The V gene's germline CDR1 is MNHNS and CDR2 SASEGT. The CDR3 spans 14 residues. The CDR3 region is CASSDWTGDSQAFF. CDR3 in DNA: TGTGCCAGCAGTGACTGGACAGGTGATAGTCAAGCTTTCTTT.

This clonotype occurred many times. The chain has TRBV20-1 and TRBJ2-1, with no clear D. Looked up from germline, CDR1 is DFQATT and CDR2 is SNEGSKA (reference sequence). This CDR3 spans 16 amino acids. V was cut by 3 bases and J by 0 bases, with 15 bases left in between. CDR3 in DNA: TGCAGTGCTAGGGAAAGGGTCGATTTCTCCTACAATGAGCAGTTCTTC. Its translation: CSARERVDFSYNEQFF.

Many counts were recorded for this clonotype. The chain is built from TRBV12-3 or TRBV12-4 and TRBJ1-1; 7 bases align to TRBD1. Germline trimming cut 6 bases from V and 1 base from J; bases unmatched to any gene: 5. The CDR3 spans 14 residues. CDR3 protein: CASSRQGTNTEAFF. As DNA, the CDR3 is TGTGCCAGCAGCAGACAGGGAACGAACACTGAAGCTTTCTTT.

This clonotype was detected ten times or more. The chain has TRBV10-3 and TRBJ2-5; possibly TRBD1 for D (6 bases). Germline V gives CDR1 ENHRY, CDR2 SYGVKD. The CDR3 loop spans 14 amino acids. V was shortened by 0 bases and J by 7 bases, with 12 bases between the two germline ends. CDR3 region: CAISESGRGATQYF. CDR3 sequence (DNA): TGTGCCATCAGTGAGTCGGGCAGGGGAGCGACCCAGTACTTC.

This clonotype was counted a few times. This rearrangement joins TRBV7-9 to TRBJ1-2; 10 nucleotides agree with TRBD1. Losses at the gene ends were 5 bases for V and 8 bases for J; bases not matched to a gene: 17. CDR1 is SEHNR and CDR2 is FQNEAQ in the germline V gene (reference sequence). The CDR3 totals 17 residues. CDR3 nucleotide sequence: TGTGCCAGCAGCCGCTGGTCCGGGACAGGGGTCAATGACGGCTACACCTTC. Translated: CASSRWSGTGVNDGYTF.

This chain joins TRBV15 and TRBJ2-7; D assignment may be TRBD1 or TRBD2 (6 bases each). Germline assignment: CDR1 LNHNV and CDR2 YYDKDF (reference sequence). The CDR3 consists of 14 residues. The ends were cut back, 7 bases at V and 0 bases at J, with 13 bases in the middle. The DNA for the CDR3 is TGTGCCACCAAAGACAGGCGGGACTCCTACGAGCAGTACGTC. It yields the protein CATKDRRDSYEQYV.

Worth noting for this clonotype: Since a much larger clone is just one base distant, this may be a read error. V gene TRBV20-1 combines with J gene TRBJ2-3; D possibly corresponds to TRBD1 (6 bases). This CDR3 is 16 amino acids long. In germline, CDR1 is DFQATT, CDR2 SNEGSKA (reference sequence). The CDR3 reads CSKQARDTSFGDTQYF. For the CDR3, the DNA is TGCTCCAAGCAGGCCAGGGACACTTCCTTTGGAGATACGCAGTATTTT.

This clonotype was seen a few times. The chain uses TRBV21-1 and TRBJ1-1. TRBV21-1 is marked as a pseudogene. This CDR3 region has 13 residues. In DNA form, the CDR3 reads TGTGCCAGCAATCTCAGAAAGAACACTGAAGCTTTCTTT. Amino acids: CASNLRKNTEAFF.

This clonotype came up many times. This chain connects TRBV27 to TRBJ2-7, with 9 bases aligning to TRBD1. V lost 6 bases, J lost 1 base, and 10 bases stayed unmatched. Germline V gene data show CDR1 as MNHEY and CDR2 as SMNVEV (reference sequence). The CDR3 consists of 16 residues. CDR3 sequence (DNA): TGTGCCAGCAGCCCGAACAGGGGGCGATTTTCCTACGAGCAGTACTTC. It is translated as CASSPNRGRFSYEQYF.

The chain joins TRBV7-2 to TRBJ2-4; TRBD1 aligns across 7 bases. V trimming: 1 base; J trimming: 9 bases; junction bases outside the gene matches: 6. CDR1 is SGHTA, CDR2 FQGNSA, per germline. This CDR3 contains 14 residues. CDR3 nucleotides: TGTGCCAGCAGCTTAGTGACAGGGAACGGCATTCAGTACTTC. Amino acid sequence: CASSLVTGNGIQYF. Full variable domain (missing parts from reference TRBV7-2 and TRBJ2-4): GAGVSQSPSNKVTEKGKDVELRCDPISGHTALYWYRQSLGQGLEFLIYFQGNSAPDKSGLPSDRFSAERTGGSVSTLTIQRTQQEDSAVYLCASSLVTGNGIQYFGAGTRLSVL.

This clonotype was observed at least ten times. J is TRBJ2-7 and V is TRBV5-1; a weak D match, TRBD1 (5 bases). Germline V CDR1 and CDR2: SGHRS, YFSETQ. The CDR3 is 18 residues long. Deletions cut 4 bases from V and 3 bases from J, with 26 bases between. The CDR3 nucleotides read TGCGCCAGCAGCCTGAAGATAGTTGGGGCTTGGCCCCTCTACGAGCAGTACTTC. Encoded protein: CASSLKIVGAWPLYEQYF.

The rearrangement uses TRBV18 and TRBJ1-5; TRBD1 might be the D (6 bases). With 3 bases removed from V and 6 bases from J, the gap between germline ends came to 9 bases. Germline CDR1 KGHSH, CDR2 LQKENI. This CDR3 region has 13 residues. The CDR3 region has the DNA TGTGCCAGCTCACCTCTCAGGGGTCAGCCCCAGCATTTT. This sequence encodes CASSPLRGQPQHF.

This clonotype was observed many times. This sequence joins TRBV3-2 and TRBJ1-3. TRBV3-2 is listed as a pseudogene. The CDR3 consists of 14 residues. The CDR3 coding sequence is TGTGCCAGCACCAAACAAGGGTCTGGAAACACCATATATTTT. Translated: CASTKQGSGNTIYF.

This clonotype was detected many times. This chain uses TRBV6-2 or TRBV6-3 with TRBJ1-5; 10 bases line up with TRBD1. This CDR3 is 18 amino acids long. With 5 bases clipped from V and 2 bases from J, the junction kept 12 bases outside the gene matches. CDR1 is MNHEY, CDR2 SVGEGT, per germline. The CDR3 DNA reads TGTGCCAGCAGTCCGGGACAGGGGTTAAACTGGGGCAATCAGCCCCAGCATTTT. As protein: CASSPGQGLNWGNQPQHF.

The chain uses TRBV2 and TRBJ2-3, with TRBD2 matching 10 bases. The germline CDR1 and CDR2 sequences are SNHLY and FYNNEI. V lost 7 bases to trimming and J lost 7 bases; unmatched junction nucleotides: 8. This CDR3 comprises 14 residues. CDR3 amino acids: CASTRAGGTHTQYF. CDR3 sequence (DNA): TGTGCCAGCACTCGAGCGGGGGGGACGCATACGCAGTATTTT.

This clonotype was observed at least ten times. This sequence joins TRBV6-1 and TRBJ2-7; D remains ambiguous. CDR1 is MNHNS, CDR2 SASEGT, per germline. Trimming left V 7 bases short and J 3 bases short, with 22 bases between. CDR3 size: 16 residues. CDR3 nucleotides: TGTGCCAGCACCCAGGATATTCAGCGAAGGGTCTACGAGCAGTACTTC. Translation: CASTQDIQRRVYEQYF.

CDR3 DNA sequence: TGTGCCAGTAGTGGATTAGGGGGATTACAGCCCCAGCATTTT. Its protein product is CASSGLGGLQPQHF. The chain is built from TRBV19 and TRBJ1-5; possibly TRBD1 for D (6 bases). In germline, CDR1 is LNHDA, CDR2 SQIVND (reference sequence). V lost 5 bases and J lost 7, with 15 bases in between. The CDR3 contains 14 residues.

This clonotype was observed at least ten times. The V and J genes are TRBV5-1 and TRBJ2-3, with D hard to call. Trimming stripped 0 bases from V and 2 bases from J, with 10 bases between. The CDR3 contains 15 residues. CDR1 SGHRS and CDR2 YFSETQ come from the germline V gene. CDR3 sequence reads: CASSLGPLNTDTQYF. The CDR3 DNA reads as TGCGCCAGCAGCTTGGGTCCGCTGAACACAGATACGCAGTATTTT.

This clonotype was seen at least ten times. DNA for the CDR3: TGTGCCAGCAGCTTAGCGCCGGGACCGCATTCACCCCTCCACTTT. It translates to CASSLAPGPHSPLHF. The V and J genes are TRBV7-2 and TRBJ1-6, with D possibly matching TRBD1 (5 bases). Germline assignment: CDR1 SGHTA and CDR2 FQGNSA. This CDR3 comprises 15 residues. V lost 0 bases to trimming and J lost 8 bases, with 11 bases between them.

This clonotype turned up a few times. This chain connects TRBV6-2 or TRBV6-3 to TRBJ1-1; TRBD1 might be the D (6 bases). This CDR3 contains 16 residues. Trimming took off 0 bases at V and 0 bases at J, with 11 bases between the two ends. The germline gives CDR1 MNHEY, CDR2 SVGEGT. The CDR3 bases are TGTGCCAGCAGTTACTCTGGACAGTATTTGAACACTGAAGCTTTCTTT. Protein: CASSYSGQYLNTEAFF.